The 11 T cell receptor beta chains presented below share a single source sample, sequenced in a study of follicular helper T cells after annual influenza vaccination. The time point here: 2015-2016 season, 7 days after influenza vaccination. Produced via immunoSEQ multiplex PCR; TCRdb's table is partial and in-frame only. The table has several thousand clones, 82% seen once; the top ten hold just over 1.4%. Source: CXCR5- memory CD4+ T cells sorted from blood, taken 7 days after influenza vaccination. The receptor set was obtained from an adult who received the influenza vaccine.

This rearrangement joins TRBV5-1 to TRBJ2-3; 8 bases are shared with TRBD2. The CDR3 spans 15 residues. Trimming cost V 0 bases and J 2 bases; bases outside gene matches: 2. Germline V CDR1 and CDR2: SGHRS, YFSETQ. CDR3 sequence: CASSLERGLTDTQYF. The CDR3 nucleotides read TGCGCCAGCAGCTTGGAGCGGGGGCTCACAGATACGCAGTATTTT.

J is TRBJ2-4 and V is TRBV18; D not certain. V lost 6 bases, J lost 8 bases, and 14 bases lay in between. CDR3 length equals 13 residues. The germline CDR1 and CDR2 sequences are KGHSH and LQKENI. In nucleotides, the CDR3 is TGTGCCAGCTCCCCTGACTCCCGGGACATTCAGTACTTC. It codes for CASSPDSRDIQYF. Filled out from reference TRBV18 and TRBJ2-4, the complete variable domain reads NAGVMQNPRHLVRRRGQEARLRCSPMKGHSHVYWYRQLPEEGLKFMVYLQKENIIDESGMPKERFSAEFPKEGPSILRIQQVVRGDSAAYFCASSPDSRDIQYFGAGTRLSVL.

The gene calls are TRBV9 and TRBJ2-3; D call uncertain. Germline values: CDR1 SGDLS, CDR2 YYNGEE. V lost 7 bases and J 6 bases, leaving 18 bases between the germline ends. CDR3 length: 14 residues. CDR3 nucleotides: TGTGCCAGCTCTTACCAAACGGCTCCGGATACGCAGTATTTT. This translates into CASSYQTAPDTQYF.

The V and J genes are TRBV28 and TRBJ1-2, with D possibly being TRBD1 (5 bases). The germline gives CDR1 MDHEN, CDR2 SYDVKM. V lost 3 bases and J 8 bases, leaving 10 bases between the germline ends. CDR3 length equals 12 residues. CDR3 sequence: CASSFSRDGYTF. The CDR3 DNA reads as TGTGCCAGCAGTTTCTCCCGGGACGGCTACACCTTC.

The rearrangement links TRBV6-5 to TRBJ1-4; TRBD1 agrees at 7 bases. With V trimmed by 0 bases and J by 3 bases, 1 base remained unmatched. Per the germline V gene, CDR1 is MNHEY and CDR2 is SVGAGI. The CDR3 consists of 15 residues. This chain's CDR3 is CASSYSGTANEKLFF. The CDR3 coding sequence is TGTGCCAGCAGTTACTCCGGGACAGCTAATGAAAAACTGTTTTTT.

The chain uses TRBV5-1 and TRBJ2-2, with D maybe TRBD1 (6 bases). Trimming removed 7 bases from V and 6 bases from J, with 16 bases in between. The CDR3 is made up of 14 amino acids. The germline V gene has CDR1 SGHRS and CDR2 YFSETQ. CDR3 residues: CASSGQSAAGELFF. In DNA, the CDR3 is TGCGCCAGCTCAGGACAGTCCGCGGCCGGGGAGCTGTTTTTT. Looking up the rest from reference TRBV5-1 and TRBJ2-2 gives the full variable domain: KAGVTQTPRYLIKTRGQQVTLSCSPISGHRSVSWYQQTPGQGLQFLFEYFSETQRNKGNFPGRFSGRQFSNSRSEMNVSTLELGDSALYLCASSGQSAAGELFFGEGSRLTVL.

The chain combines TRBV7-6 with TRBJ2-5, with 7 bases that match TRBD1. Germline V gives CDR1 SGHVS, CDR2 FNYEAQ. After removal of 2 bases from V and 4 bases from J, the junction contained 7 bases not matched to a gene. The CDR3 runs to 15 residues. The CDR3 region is CASSLTRQGPETQYF. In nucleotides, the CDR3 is TGTGCCAGCAGCTTAACCCGACAGGGACCAGAGACCCAGTACTTC.

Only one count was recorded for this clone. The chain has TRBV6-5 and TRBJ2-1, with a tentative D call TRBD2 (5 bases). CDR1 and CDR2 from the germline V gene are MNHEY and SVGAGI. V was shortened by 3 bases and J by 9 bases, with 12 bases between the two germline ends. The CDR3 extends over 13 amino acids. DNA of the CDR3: TGTGCCAGCAGTTATTCGAGAGGGATTGAGCAGTTCTTC. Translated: CASSYSRGIEQFF.

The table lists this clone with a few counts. CDR3 coding DNA: TGTGCCAGCAGAAGAAGCGGGGGACAAGAGACCCAGTACTTC. It yields the protein CASRRSGGQETQYF. The J gene is TRBJ2-5, the V gene TRBV7-2, with 8 bases identical to TRBD2. The CDR3 runs 14 residues. V was clipped by 6 bases and J by 2 bases; unmatched bases: 5. The germline V gene has CDR1 SGHTA and CDR2 FQGNSA. Variable domain in full (rest from reference TRBV7-2 and TRBJ2-5): GAGVSQSPSNKVTEKGKDVELRCDPISGHTALYWYRQSLGQGLEFLIYFQGNSAPDKSGLPSDRFSAERTGGSVSTLTIQRTQQEDSAVYLCASRRSGGQETQYFGPGTRLLVL.

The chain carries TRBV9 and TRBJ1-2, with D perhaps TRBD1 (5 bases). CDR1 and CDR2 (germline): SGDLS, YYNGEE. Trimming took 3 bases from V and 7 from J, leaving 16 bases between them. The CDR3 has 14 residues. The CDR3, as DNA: TGTGCCAGCAGCGCGGGACGGCGTCCAGCTGGCTACACCTTC. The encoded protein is CASSAGRRPAGYTF.

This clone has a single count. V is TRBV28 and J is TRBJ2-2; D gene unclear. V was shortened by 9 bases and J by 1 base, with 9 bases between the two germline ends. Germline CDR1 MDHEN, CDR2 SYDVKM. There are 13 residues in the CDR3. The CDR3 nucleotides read TGTGCCAGTACGTCCCTGAACACCGGGGAGCTGTTTTTT. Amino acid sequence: CASTSLNTGELFF.